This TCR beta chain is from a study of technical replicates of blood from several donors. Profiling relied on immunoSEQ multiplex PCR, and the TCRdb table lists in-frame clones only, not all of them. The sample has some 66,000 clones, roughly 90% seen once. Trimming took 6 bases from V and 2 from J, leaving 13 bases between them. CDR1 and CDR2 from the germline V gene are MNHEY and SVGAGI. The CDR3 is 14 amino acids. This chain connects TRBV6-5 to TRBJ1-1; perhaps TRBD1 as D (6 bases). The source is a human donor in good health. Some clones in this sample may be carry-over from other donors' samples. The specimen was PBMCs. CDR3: CASRENRVNTEAFF. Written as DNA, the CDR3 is TGTGCCAGCAGGGAGAACAGGGTAAACACTGAAGCTTTCTTT.